This TCR beta chain originates from a study of shared clonotypes between healthy human individuals. Findings of the study overall: Sampling used blood alone; tissue repertoires probably differ. It was observed that approximately 5% of naive CD4 clonotypes were shared across several donors.

Libraries were prepared by immunoSEQ multiplex PCR; TCRdb keeps only in-frame clonotypes and omits some of them. The table lists approximately 940,000 clones, around 80% of them singletons. Germline V gene data show CDR1 as MDHEN and CDR2 as SYDVKM. CDR3 length equals 14 residues. Trimming took 4 bases from V and 5 from J; bases not matched to a gene: 4. As concerns this clone: Its matching antigen is unknown. The identical CDR3 is also encoded by other nucleotide sequences in the sample.

This TCR came from a man between 18 and 29 years old in good health. Sequencing was carried out using memory CD4+ T cells sorted from blood. Noted subset: CD45RA-negative fraction. V usage is TRBV28 and J usage is TRBJ1-4, with 7 bases lining up with TRBD1. The CDR3 nucleotides read TGTGCCAGCAGTTCAGGACAGGCAAATGAAAAACTGTTTTTT. Its protein is CASSSGQANEKLFF.